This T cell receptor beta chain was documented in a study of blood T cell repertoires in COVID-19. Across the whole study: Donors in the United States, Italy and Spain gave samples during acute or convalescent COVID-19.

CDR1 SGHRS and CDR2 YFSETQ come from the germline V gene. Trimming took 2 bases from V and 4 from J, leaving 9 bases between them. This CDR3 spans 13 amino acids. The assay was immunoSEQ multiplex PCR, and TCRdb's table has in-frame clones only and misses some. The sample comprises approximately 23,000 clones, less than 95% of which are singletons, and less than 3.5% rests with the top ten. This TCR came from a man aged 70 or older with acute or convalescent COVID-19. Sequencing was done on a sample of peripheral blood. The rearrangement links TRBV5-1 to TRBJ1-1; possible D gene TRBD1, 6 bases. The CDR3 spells CASSFEGGTEAFF. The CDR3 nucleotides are TGCGCCAGCAGCTTTGAAGGGGGCACTGAAGCTTTCTTT.